This paragraph covers one TCR beta chain sequence. The target antigen is unknown. J was trimmed by 7 bases and V by 0 bases; bases with no gene match: 5. Per germline, CDR1 SGHVS and CDR2 FNYEAQ. This CDR3 is 14 amino acids long. This entry is derived from a study of cytomegalovirus exposure and HLA in healthy donors. Overall study results and limits: TCR beta V- and J-gene trimming was later associated with a missense DCLRE1C variant.

Use of 60 Vbeta and 13 Jbeta primers characterized the PCR. TCRdb's copy holds only in-frame clones and misses some; the assay was immunoSEQ multiplex PCR. The data show 250,000 to 350,000 clones, roughly 90% seen once. V gene TRBV7-6 combines with J gene TRBJ2-7; 8 bases map to TRBD2. Material for sequencing was PBMCs. The sequence came from a middle-aged man in good health and CMV-seropositive. This CDR3 reads CASSLAGGEREQYF. The DNA for the CDR3 is TGTGCCAGCAGCTTAGCCGGGGGGGAGAGGGAGCAGTACTTC.